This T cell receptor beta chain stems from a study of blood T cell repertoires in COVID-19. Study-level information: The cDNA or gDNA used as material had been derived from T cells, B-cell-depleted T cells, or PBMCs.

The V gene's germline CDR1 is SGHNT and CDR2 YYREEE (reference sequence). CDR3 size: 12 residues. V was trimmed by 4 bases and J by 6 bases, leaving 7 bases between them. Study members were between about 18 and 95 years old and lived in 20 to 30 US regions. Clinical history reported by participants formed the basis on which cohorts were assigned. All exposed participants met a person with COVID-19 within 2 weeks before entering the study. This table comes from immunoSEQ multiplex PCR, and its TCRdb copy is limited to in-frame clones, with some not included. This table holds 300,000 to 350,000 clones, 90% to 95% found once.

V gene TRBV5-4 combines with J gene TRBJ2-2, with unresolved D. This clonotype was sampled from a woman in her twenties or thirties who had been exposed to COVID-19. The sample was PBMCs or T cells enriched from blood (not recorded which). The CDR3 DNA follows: TGTGCCAGCAGCATACGGGCCGGGGAGCTGTTTTTT. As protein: CASSIRAGELFF.